The 30 T cell receptor beta chains in this list originate from one sample, sequenced in a study of blood T cell repertoires in COVID-19. Measured with immunoSEQ multiplex PCR; TCRdb has only the in-frame clones, and not every one. The repertoire holds 100,000 to 150,000 clones, with around three quarters as singletons. Sequenced input: peripheral blood. These receptors were obtained from a man in his forties or fifties with active or convalescent COVID-19.

The gene calls are TRBV30 and TRBJ2-7; a possible D gene is TRBD2 (5 bases). Trimming pared 3 bases from V and 6 bases from J, leaving 15 bases between. This CDR3 contains 13 residues. The germline gives CDR1 GTSNPN, CDR2 SVGIG (reference sequence). This chain's CDR3 is CAWSRRLFFEQYF. The DNA of the CDR3 is TGTGCCTGGAGCCGGAGACTATTCTTCGAGCAGTACTTC.

The chain combines TRBV7-9 with TRBJ2-1, with D possibly being TRBD1 (5 bases). Trimming cost V 8 bases and J 4 bases, with 9 bases left between them. The CDR3 runs to 12 residues. From germline, CDR1 is SEHNR and CDR2 FQNEAQ (reference sequence). This chain's CDR3 is CASGAEYNEQFF. The CDR3 nucleotides are TGTGCCAGCGGGGCGGAATACAATGAGCAGTTCTTC.

This chain connects TRBV7-2 to TRBJ1-2; the D is unclear. V was shortened by 3 bases and J by 4 bases, with 3 bases between the two germline ends. The CDR3 is 11 residues long. Germline assignment: CDR1 SGHTA and CDR2 FQGNSA. The CDR3 sequence: CASSFLYGYTF. The CDR3 nucleotides read TGTGCCAGCAGCTTCCTCTATGGCTACACCTTC.

The chain combines TRBV10-3 with TRBJ1-1; 7 bases are shared with TRBD1. Germline CDR1 and CDR2: ENHRY and SYGVKD. The CDR3 sequence is 15 residues long. V lost 3 bases to trimming and J lost 1 base; unmatched junction nucleotides: 5. The CDR3 DNA is TGTGCCATCAGTGACGGGAGGGGGCAGAACACTGAAGCTTTCTTT. It encodes CAISDGRGQNTEAFF.

CDR3 region: CASRHRVNYGYTF. CDR3 nucleotide sequence: TGTGCCAGCAGACACAGGGTCAACTATGGCTACACCTTC. The V and J genes are TRBV19 and TRBJ1-2, with D perhaps TRBD1 (6 bases). Trimming stripped 9 bases from V and 2 bases from J, with 13 bases between. CDR1 is LNHDA and CDR2 is SQIVND in the germline V gene (reference sequence). This CDR3 is 13 amino acids long.

The CDR3 DNA is TGTGCCAGCAGGGGACTAGCGGGAGAATACGAGCAGTACTTC. This translates into CASRGLAGEYEQYF. The gene calls are TRBV27 and TRBJ2-7, with 14 bases matching TRBD2. Unmatched junction bases numbered 2, after V lost 6 bases and J lost 4 bases. The CDR3 is made up of 14 amino acids. The V gene's germline CDR1 is MNHEY and CDR2 SMNVEV (reference sequence).

This clone was seen more than once but under ten times. This chain connects TRBV7-9 to TRBJ2-7; the D gene is possibly TRBD1 (6 bases). CDR1 and CDR2 from the germline V gene are SEHNR and FQNEAQ (reference sequence). This CDR3 spans 16 amino acids. Trimming left V 2 bases short and J 1 base short, with 15 bases between. This CDR3 reads CASSLRNGDISYEQYF. CDR3 coding DNA: TGTGCCAGCAGCTTAAGGAACGGGGACATATCCTACGAGCAGTACTTC.

This clone is a singleton in its sample. The V gene is TRBV7-6, the J gene TRBJ2-3; a possible D gene is TRBD1 (5 bases). The length of the CDR3 is 16 residues. The V and J ends lost 5 bases and 6 bases respectively, with 21 bases between them. Germline V gene sequence: CDR1 SGHVS, CDR2 FNYEAQ. The CDR3 nucleotides are TGTGCCAGCAGCCTTCAGGGCGGAGTTAGTGCGGATACGCAGTATTTT. Its translation: CASSLQGGVSADTQYF.

V is TRBV11-2 and J is TRBJ2-7; a weak D match, TRBD2 (5 bases). The V end lost 2 bases, the J end lost 4 bases, and 15 bases lay between the germline ends. This CDR3 contains 15 residues. Germline V CDR1 and CDR2: SGHAT, FQNNGV. CDR3 in amino acids: CASSLKVGLEYEQYF. The CDR3, as DNA: TGTGCCAGCAGCTTAAAAGTAGGACTCGAGTACGAGCAGTACTTC.

The chain recombines TRBV30 with TRBJ1-5; D may be TRBD1 (6 bases). Germline-derived CDR1 and CDR2 are GTSNPN and SVGIG (reference sequence). V lost 5 bases and J lost 5, with 13 bases in between. This CDR3 region has 13 residues. In DNA form, the CDR3 reads TGTGCCTGGGCAAGGACAGCCGATCAGCCCCAGCATTTT. Its translation is CAWARTADQPQHF.

The chain links TRBV4-1 to TRBJ2-1; 8 bases match TRBD2. The CDR3 extends over 16 amino acids. After removal of 1 base from V and 6 bases from J, the junction contained 8 bases not matched to a gene. Germline V gene data show CDR1 as MGHRA and CDR2 as YSYEKL. The CDR3, as DNA: TGCGCCAGCAGCCAAGGCACGGGGGGGCGACGCAATGAGCAGTTCTTC. Residues: CASSQGTGGRRNEQFF.

The chain couples TRBV2 to TRBJ2-7, with 11 bases identical to TRBD2. The CDR3 sequence is 17 residues long. Germline V gives CDR1 SNHLY, CDR2 FYNNEI. V shed 4 bases, J shed 4 bases, and the junction held 12 bases outside the gene matches. This chain's CDR3 is CASSATSGTVRAYEQYF. CDR3 DNA sequence: TGTGCCAGCAGTGCGACTAGCGGGACTGTGAGGGCTTACGAGCAGTACTTC.

This sequence joins TRBV12-5 and TRBJ2-1; TRBD1 aligns across 11 bases. The CDR3 extends over 16 amino acids. Trimming removed 3 bases from V and 8 bases from J; junction bases left unmatched: 9. The germline V gene has CDR1 LGHNT and CDR2 FRNRAP. The CDR3 region has the DNA TGTGCTAGTGGTTTATCGACGGGACAGGGGGTTTATGAGCAGTTCTTC. Protein product: CASGLSTGQGVYEQFF.

This chain joins TRBV2 and TRBJ1-2; D might be TRBD1 (5 bases). CDR3 length: 13 amino acids. Trimming shortened V by 5 bases and J by 8 bases, and 15 bases separated the two germline ends. The germline V gene encodes CDR1 SNHLY and CDR2 FYNNEI. For the CDR3, the DNA is TGTGCCAGCAGTCGTGACAGCTGGGGCGGCTACACCTTC. Translation gives CASSRDSWGGYTF.

This clone was recorded at least ten times. J is TRBJ1-5 and V is TRBV27; D perhaps matches TRBD1 (5 bases). The V end lost 8 bases, the J end lost 7 bases, and 24 bases lay between the germline ends. The CDR3 has 16 residues. Germline CDR1 MNHEY, CDR2 SMNVEV (reference sequence). CDR3 nucleotide sequence: TGTGCCAGCGGCTTTCTAACTACAGGTACCAAGCAGCCCCAGCATTTT. Translation: CASGFLTTGTKQPQHF.

Of note for this clone: Additional DNA sequences in this sample encode the identical CDR3. The chain links TRBV27 to TRBJ2-5; tentatively, D is TRBD1 (6 bases). Per the germline V gene, CDR1 is MNHEY and CDR2 is SMNVEV (reference sequence). V lost 0 bases and J lost 5, with 10 bases in between. The CDR3 is 14 amino acids. The CDR3 nucleotides read TGTGCCAGCAGTTTATCTTTCAGGGGCGAGACCCAGTACTTC. Protein product: CASSLSFRGETQYF.

J is TRBJ2-1 and V is TRBV4-2; 8 bases fit TRBD2. With V trimmed by 4 bases and J by 4 bases, 9 bases remained unmatched. The CDR3 loop spans 16 amino acids. Looked up from germline, CDR1 is LGHNA and CDR2 is YNFKEQ. The CDR3 DNA is TGTGCCAGCAGCCCCCTCGGGAGGGGGTCATACAATGAGCAGTTCTTC. Its protein product is CASSPLGRGSYNEQFF.

The sample holds a few counts of this clone. The chain is built from TRBV7-9 and TRBJ2-5; D possibly corresponds to TRBD1 (5 bases). Per germline, CDR1 SEHNR and CDR2 FQNEAQ (reference sequence). The V gene lost 5 bases and the J gene lost 4 bases, with 11 bases spanning the gap. This CDR3 comprises 13 residues. The DNA for the CDR3 is TGTGCCAGCAGCCTTCTAGGGGTAGAGACCCAGTACTTC. Amino acids: CASSLLGVETQYF.

The chain couples TRBV6-6 to TRBJ1-5; perhaps TRBD1 as D (6 bases). The CDR3 loop spans 15 amino acids. The germline V gene has CDR1 MNHNY and CDR2 SVGAGI (reference sequence). V dropped 4 bases and J dropped 0 bases, with 10 bases sitting between them. The CDR3: CASSSTRGSNQPQHF. CDR3 DNA: TGTGCCAGCAGTTCGACCAGGGGTAGCAATCAGCCCCAGCATTTT.

This clone has just one count. This chain uses TRBV6-5 with TRBJ2-3, with D possibly TRBD1 on 6 matching bases. Germline assignment: CDR1 MNHEY and CDR2 SVGAGI. V was shortened by 5 bases and J by 5 bases, with 14 bases between the two germline ends. The CDR3 loop spans 14 amino acids. CDR3 amino acids: CASSNYRDRDTQYF. The CDR3 DNA reads TGTGCCAGCAGTAATTACAGGGACCGAGATACGCAGTATTTT.

The chain links TRBV4-3 to TRBJ1-1; D is unresolved. Trimming took off 4 bases at V and 6 bases at J, with 12 bases between the two ends. Per the germline V gene, CDR1 is LGHNA and CDR2 is YSLEER. The CDR3 has 13 residues. DNA for the CDR3: TGCGCCAGCAGCCCCCGAGAGGGCCCTGAAGCTTTCTTT. Translation gives CASSPREGPEAFF.

This chain connects TRBV6-6 to TRBJ1-3, with D perhaps TRBD1 (6 bases). The CDR3 contains 15 residues. Germline CDR1 is MNHNY and CDR2 is SVGAGI (reference sequence). Trimming removed 7 bases from V and 3 bases from J, with 16 bases in between. As DNA, the CDR3 is TGTGCCAGCACCCAACCACAGGGTTTTGGAAACACCATATATTTT. Its translation: CASTQPQGFGNTIYF.

A remark on this clone: One end of the junction is discordant with germline, which a read error may explain. CDR3 region: CASGLVTGEQFF. The CDR3 region has the DNA TGTGCTAGTGGCTTGGTAACTGGTGAGCAGTTCTTC. This chain links TRBV12-5 with TRBJ2-1, with D hard to call. The V gene's germline CDR1 is LGHNT and CDR2 FRNRAP. This CDR3 is built from 12 residues.

In its sample, this clone was seen once. The chain is built from TRBV6-5 and TRBJ1-6; D is unresolved. Trimming pared 2 bases from V and 9 bases from J, leaving 17 bases between. Germline assignment: CDR1 MNHEY and CDR2 SVGAGI. CDR3 length: 16 amino acids. CDR3 nucleotide sequence: TGTGCCAGCAGTTACGCCAGTTCAATAAGGAGTTCACCCCTCCACTTT. Protein: CASSYASSIRSSPLHF.

The count of this clone is one. This chain joins TRBV2 and TRBJ1-3; no clear D. Trimming cost V 7 bases and J 0 bases, with 10 bases left between them. The CDR3 is made up of 14 amino acids. The germline gives CDR1 SNHLY, CDR2 FYNNEI. Here the CDR3 DNA reads TGTGCCAGCAAAGGGAGTTACTCTGGAAACACCATATATTTT. Translation gives CASKGSYSGNTIYF.

V gene TRBV7-9 combines with J gene TRBJ1-2; 8 bases map to TRBD1. Germline V gives CDR1 SEHNR, CDR2 FQNEAQ (reference sequence). J lost 4 bases, V lost 5 bases, and 3 bases had no gene match. This CDR3 comprises 13 residues. CDR3 region: CASSTGGGYGYTF. Here the CDR3 DNA reads TGTGCCAGCAGCACAGGGGGGGGCTATGGCTACACCTTC.

The count of this clone is one. This chain connects TRBV5-6 to TRBJ2-7; the match to TRBD1 covers 9 bases. After removal of 3 bases from V and 4 bases from J, the junction contained 5 bases not matched to a gene. The CDR3 has 14 amino acids. CDR1 is SGHDT, CDR2 YYEEEE, per germline. CDR3 amino acids: CASSSRQGVYEQYF. As DNA, the CDR3 is TGTGCCAGCAGCTCACGACAGGGGGTTTACGAGCAGTACTTC.

In this sample, this clone turned up a few times. The gene calls are TRBV27 and TRBJ1-1, with TRBD1 matching over 11 bases. Germline CDR1 is MNHEY and CDR2 is SMNVEV (reference sequence). The CDR3 covers 16 residues. Trimming cost V 7 bases and J 5 bases; bases outside gene matches: 12. The CDR3 is CASNYLGGTGGTEAFF. The CDR3 region has the DNA TGTGCCAGCAATTACCTGGGGGGGACAGGGGGAACTGAAGCTTTCTTT.

The chain carries TRBV6-2 or TRBV6-3 and TRBJ2-3; D might be TRBD1 (6 bases). The CDR3 contains 17 residues. V was pared by 6 bases and J by 0 bases, with 19 bases between. CDR1 is MNHEY and CDR2 is SVGEGT in the germline V gene. Written as DNA, the CDR3 is TGTGCCAGCAGCCCTCAACAGGGCTCCCTAAGCACAGATACGCAGTATTTT. It specifies CASSPQQGSLSTDTQYF.

CDR3 in amino acids: CAWSIKEAFF. DNA for the CDR3: TGTGCCTGGAGTATAAAAGAAGCTTTCTTT. The V gene is TRBV30, the J gene TRBJ1-1; D not resolved. The ends were cut back, 2 bases at V and 8 bases at J, with 6 bases in the middle. The CDR3 is 10 residues long. Per the germline V gene, CDR1 is GTSNPN and CDR2 is SVGIG (reference sequence).